These 23 T cell receptor beta chains came from one sample sequenced in a study of T cells after yellow fever vaccination. TCRdb called the 5' RACE reads again in MiXCR, with one record for every CDR3 protein. This sample has some 600,000 distinct CDR3 sequences, with less than 20% found just once. The source material was PBMCs, sampled around 5 days after the first yellow fever vaccination. Source of these receptors: a man aged 18 to 29 who received the YFV17D yellow fever vaccine.

This rearrangement joins TRBV4-3 to TRBJ2-7; D is possibly TRBD1 (5 bases). Trimming shortened V by 3 bases and J by 3 bases, and 9 bases separated the two germline ends. Germline V CDR1 and CDR2: LGHNA, YSLEER. The CDR3 runs to 13 residues. CDR3 sequence (DNA): TGCGCCAGCAGCCATGACAGAGACTACGAGCAGTACTTC. Encoded protein: CASSHDRDYEQYF.

This clonotype was found a few times. This chain joins TRBV20-1 and TRBJ2-2, with 11 nucleotides matching TRBD2. The J segment lost 7 bases and the V segment lost 6 bases, leaving 13 bases of the junction unmatched. This CDR3 has 16 residues. Germline V gene data show CDR1 as DFQATT and CDR2 as SNEGSKA (reference sequence). The CDR3 sequence: CSAPTSGGGFGGELFF. CDR3 sequence (DNA): TGCAGTGCCCCTACTAGCGGGGGAGGGTTCGGCGGGGAGCTGTTTTTT.

The chain uses TRBV6-1 and TRBJ1-5; weak D call: TRBD1 (5 bases). Trimming took off 8 bases at V and 7 bases at J, with 15 bases between the two ends. The V gene's germline CDR1 is MNHNS and CDR2 SASEGT. The CDR3 consists of 13 residues. The CDR3 is CASGDDRRQPQHF. DNA of the CDR3: TGTGCCAGCGGGGACGACAGAAGGCAGCCCCAGCATTTT.

The chain has TRBV6-6 and TRBJ2-1; D is perhaps TRBD2 (6 bases). The CDR3 is 13 amino acids. Germline V lookup: CDR1 MNHNY, CDR2 SVGAGI (reference sequence). The V end was cut by 0 bases, the J end by 12 bases, with 12 bases between. The CDR3 nucleotides read TGTGCCAGCAGTTACTCGTTGGAGGGAAGGCAGTTCTTC. Amino acids: CASSYSLEGRQFF.

The rearrangement links TRBV20-1 to TRBJ2-5; weak D call: TRBD2 (5 bases). The CDR3 runs 15 residues. Trimming cost V 2 bases and J 4 bases, with 17 bases left between them. Germline V gives CDR1 DFQATT, CDR2 SNEGSKA (reference sequence). The CDR3 nucleotides read TGCAGTGCTAGAAAAAACCAAGGGAGCACAGAGACCCAGTACTTC. It yields the protein CSARKNQGSTETQYF.

The rearrangement uses TRBV29-1 and TRBJ1-1; D gene uncertain. Germline lookup yields CDR1 SQVTM and CDR2 ANQGSEA. V lost 6 bases and J lost 2, with 13 bases in between. The CDR3 totals 13 residues. CDR3 nucleotide sequence: TGCAGCGTCTCCTCCGGGAGAAACACTGAAGCTTTCTTT. It codes for CSVSSGRNTEAFF.

This clonotype was detected a few times. The gene calls are TRBV6-1 and TRBJ1-1; a possible D gene is TRBD1 (5 bases). Deletions cut 3 bases from V and 1 base from J, with 12 bases between. This CDR3 is built from 15 residues. Germline-derived CDR1 and CDR2 are MNHNS and SASEGT. CDR3 loop: CASSEGLRWNTEAFF. CDR3 nucleotides: TGTGCCAGCAGTGAGGGACTGCGGTGGAACACTGAAGCTTTCTTT.

This clonotype was detected many times. J is TRBJ2-1 and V is TRBV6-4; the match to TRBD2 covers 12 bases. This CDR3 region has 17 residues. The junction had 8 bases not matched to a gene; V was cut back by 0 bases and J by 8 bases. Per germline, CDR1 MRHNA and CDR2 SNTAGT. CDR3 nucleotides: TGTGCCAGCAGTGACTCTGCGGGACTAGCGGGCCTGGATGAGCAGTTCTTC. Translated, it gives CASSDSAGLAGLDEQFF.

This clonotype was recorded a few times. The V call is TRBV6-2 or TRBV6-3, the J call TRBJ1-3, with no clear D. Trimming took off 3 bases at V and 2 bases at J, with 8 bases between the two ends. Germline CDR1 MNHEY, CDR2 SVGEGT. CDR3 length: 14 residues. The CDR3 region has the DNA TGTGCCAGCAGTTATGACAAACCTGGAAACACCATATATTTT. Its protein product is CASSYDKPGNTIYF.

This clonotype was detected a few times. The J gene is TRBJ1-2, the V gene TRBV4-1; possible D gene TRBD1, 5 bases. With 3 bases removed from V and 5 bases from J, the gap between germline ends came to 13 bases. Per germline, CDR1 MGHRA and CDR2 YSYEKL. The CDR3 consists of 14 residues. The CDR3 nucleotides are TGCGCCAGCAGCCAGCAGGGCCGAAAGTATGGCTACACCTTC. This gives the protein CASSQQGRKYGYTF.

In its sample, this clonotype was seen a few times. CDR3 nucleotide sequence: TGTGCCAGCAGCGGAAACCGGGACAGGGGGCTGGATGAGCAGTTCTTC. Protein: CASSGNRDRGLDEQFF. This rearrangement joins TRBV7-2 to TRBJ2-1, with TRBD1 identical over 12 bases. V dropped 5 bases and J dropped 8; count of bases not matched to a gene: 10. The CDR3 length is 16 residues. Germline V gene lookup returns CDR1 SGHTA and CDR2 FQGNSA.

The V gene is TRBV7-2, the J gene TRBJ1-4, with 7 bases that match TRBD1. The CDR3 is 17 residues long. With V trimmed by 0 bases and J by 2 bases, 6 bases remained unmatched. Germline CDR1 and CDR2: SGHTA and FQGNSA. The CDR3 protein is CASSLAGGAGTNEKLFF. The CDR3 nucleotides are TGTGCCAGCAGCTTAGCAGGGGGCGCCGGTACTAATGAAAAACTGTTTTTT.

The chain uses TRBV30 and TRBJ1-5, with TRBD1 matching over 7 bases. Trimming took 5 bases from V and 7 from J; bases not matched to a gene: 20. Germline CDR1 GTSNPN, CDR2 SVGIG (reference sequence). This CDR3 has 17 amino acids. The CDR3 is CAWSFWQGGRAVQPQHF. The CDR3 coding sequence is TGTGCCTGGTCTTTCTGGCAGGGGGGTCGCGCGGTGCAGCCCCAGCATTTT. The full variable domain, rest sourced from reference TRBV30 and TRBJ1-5, is SQTIHQWPATLVQPVGSPLSLECTVEGTSNPNLYWYRQAAGRGLQLLFYSVGIGQISSEVPQNLSASRPQDRQFILSSKKLLLSDSGFYLCAWSFWQGGRAVQPQHFGDGTRLSIL.

This clonotype was found once. CDR3 sequence (DNA): TGCAGCGTTCCTGAAGGGCTAGCAAGGGTGACCCAGTACTTC. Translation gives CSVPEGLARVTQYF. The gene calls are TRBV29-1 and TRBJ2-5; D may be TRBD2 (5 bases). Trimming took off 5 bases at V and 7 bases at J, with 20 bases between the two ends. This CDR3 comprises 14 residues. Looked up from germline, CDR1 is SQVTM and CDR2 is ANQGSEA.

This clonotype was detected only a few times. V usage is TRBV29-1 and J usage is TRBJ1-1; 9 nucleotides align to TRBD1. The V gene's germline CDR1 is SQVTM and CDR2 ANQGSEA. J was trimmed by 11 bases and V by 4 bases; bases with no gene match: 8. This CDR3 contains 12 residues. CDR3 coding DNA: TGCAGCGTTGGAACAGGGGGCATAAGGGCTTTCTTT. It yields the protein CSVGTGGIRAFF.

The rearrangement uses TRBV7-2 and TRBJ1-5, with D perhaps TRBD1 (6 bases). V dropped 1 base and J dropped 7 bases, with 11 bases sitting between them. Germline lookup yields CDR1 SGHTA and CDR2 FQGNSA. The CDR3 length is 14 residues. Written as DNA, the CDR3 is TGTGCCAGCAGCTTAGTCGGGGGGCGCCAGCCCCAGCATTTT. Translated, it gives CASSLVGGRQPQHF.

This rearrangement joins TRBV5-1 to TRBJ1-5; D is unresolved. Germline V gives CDR1 SGHRS, CDR2 YFSETQ. The ends were cut back, 2 bases at V and 6 bases at J, with 9 bases in the middle. The CDR3 loop spans 13 amino acids. CDR3 DNA: TGCGCCAGCAGCTTTACGGGGTTTCAGCCCCAGCATTTT. Translating it yields CASSFTGFQPQHF.

In its sample, this clonotype was seen a few times. A junction boundary mismatches the germline segment, possibly from a read error. The J gene is TRBJ1-1, the V gene TRBV20-1; D call uncertain. Germline assignment: CDR1 DFQATT and CDR2 SNEGSKA (reference sequence). This CDR3 has 12 amino acids. The CDR3 region is CSARVEHTEVFF. The CDR3 nucleotides read TGCAGTGCTAGAGTTGAGCACACTGAAGTTTTCTTT.

This clonotype showed up many times. The CDR3 spells CSARGRVNTEAFF. CDR3 DNA: TGCAGTGCTAGAGGCAGGGTGAACACTGAAGCTTTCTTT. The chain combines TRBV20-1 with TRBJ1-1; possible D gene TRBD1, 5 bases. Between the trimmed V and J ends, which lost 1 base and 0 bases, there was a span of 6 bases. The CDR3 has 13 amino acids. CDR1 is DFQATT and CDR2 is SNEGSKA in the germline V gene (reference sequence).

Many counts were recorded for this clonotype. For the CDR3, the DNA is TGTGCCAGCAGTTTCGGGGGTTCAAGGTCCTACAATGAGCAGTTCTTC. It encodes CASSFGGSRSYNEQFF. The genes are TRBV12-3 or TRBV12-4 and TRBJ2-1; a possible D gene is TRBD2 (6 bases). The CDR3 contains 16 residues. V lost 3 bases to trimming and J lost 1 base, with 13 bases between them.

There are a few counts of this clonotype. The chain joins TRBV5-6 to TRBJ2-7; 7 bases are a match to TRBD2. This CDR3 region has 20 residues. V shed 3 bases, J shed 0 bases, and the junction held 21 bases outside the gene matches. The germline V gene encodes CDR1 SGHDT and CDR2 YYEEEE. This CDR3 is CASSSTRDTISGRSSYEQYV. CDR3 DNA sequence: TGTGCCAGCAGCTCGACACGCGACACCATTAGCGGGCGAAGCTCCTACGAGCAGTACGTC.

V usage is TRBV7-6 and J usage is TRBJ2-3; 9 nucleotides agree with TRBD2. The CDR3 has 16 amino acids. The germline CDR1 and CDR2 sequences are SGHVS and FNYEAQ. The junction had 10 bases not matched to a gene; V was cut back by 7 bases and J by 2 bases. This chain's CDR3 is CASTALAGGVTDTQYF. The CDR3 nucleotides read TGTGCCAGCACCGCTCTCGCGGGGGGGGTCACAGATACGCAGTATTTT. Together with reference TRBV7-6 and TRBJ2-3, the CDR3 gives the full variable domain: GAGVSQSPRYKVTKRGQDVALRCDPISGHVSLYWYRQALGQGPEFLTYFNYEAQQDKSGLPNDRFSAERPEGSISTLTIQRTEQRDSAMYRCASTALAGGVTDTQYFGPGTRLTVL.

This clonotype turned up a few times. The V and J genes are TRBV5-5 and TRBJ2-2; 9 bases are a match to TRBD1. CDR3 size: 17 residues. Trimming cost V 4 bases and J 1 base; bases outside gene matches: 8. CDR1 and CDR2 (germline): SGHKS, YYEKEE (reference sequence). The CDR3 loop is CASSPKTGGENTGELFF. CDR3 sequence (DNA): TGTGCCAGCAGCCCGAAGACAGGGGGAGAGAACACCGGGGAGCTGTTTTTT.